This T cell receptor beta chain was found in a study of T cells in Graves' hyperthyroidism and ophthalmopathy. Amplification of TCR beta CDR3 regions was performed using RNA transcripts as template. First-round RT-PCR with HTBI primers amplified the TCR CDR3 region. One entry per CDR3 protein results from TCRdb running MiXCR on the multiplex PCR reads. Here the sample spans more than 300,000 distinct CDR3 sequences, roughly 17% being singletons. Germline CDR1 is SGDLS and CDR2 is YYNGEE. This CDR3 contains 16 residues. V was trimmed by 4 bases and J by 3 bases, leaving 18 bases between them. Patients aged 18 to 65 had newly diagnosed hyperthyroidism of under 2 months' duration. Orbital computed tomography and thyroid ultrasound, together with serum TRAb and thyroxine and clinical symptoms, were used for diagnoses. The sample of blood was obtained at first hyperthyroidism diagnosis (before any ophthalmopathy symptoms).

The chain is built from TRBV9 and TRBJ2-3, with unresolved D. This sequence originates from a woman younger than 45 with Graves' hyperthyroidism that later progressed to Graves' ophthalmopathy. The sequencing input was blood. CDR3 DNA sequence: TGTGCCAGCAGCCCCCGGGCCTCGACTCTTACAGATACGCAGTATTTT. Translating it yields CASSPRASTLTDTQYF.